Listed below are T cell receptor beta chains from one sample, sequenced in a study of T cell responses to AZD1222 COVID-19 vaccine. The method was immunoSEQ multiplex PCR; TCRdb's version includes in-frame clones alone and lacks a portion of them. The data contain 100,000 to 150,000 clones, around 85% of them seen just once; the ten biggest clones take up roughly 4%. This sample comprised peripheral blood, obtained 28 days after the second AZD1222 dose. The receptors stem from an adult who received the AZD1222 COVID-19 vaccine. CDR3s include the opening cysteine and the closing phenylalanine or tryptophan. The D gene is left open where the match is weak. The size entry is marked missing in some rows and otherwise reads once, few, many or a size class.

size,D,V,J,CDR3,DNA
NA,NA,TRBV19,TRBJ2-2,CASSPRETGELFF,TGTGCCAGTAGTCCTCGAGAGACCGGGGAGCTGTTTTTT
NA,NA,TRBV11-2,TRBJ2-3,CASSLDRVADTQYF,TGTGCCAGCAGCTTAGATCGGGTAGCCGATACGCAGTATTTT
NA,NA,TRBV29-1,TRBJ1-2,CSVSLSGRGYGYTF,TGCAGCGTTTCCTTATCGGGCCGGGGGTATGGCTACACCTTC
NA,NA,TRBV6-4,TRBJ2-7,CASLIYHEQYF,TGTGCCAGCCTGATATACCACGAGCAGTACTTC
NA,NA,TRBV11-2,TRBJ2-7,CASSLMGVSGEQYF,TGTGCCAGCAGCTTAATGGGGGTTTCGGGGGAGCAGTACTTC
NA,NA,TRBV9,TRBJ2-3,CASSVGADISTDTQYF,TGTGCCAGCAGCGTAGGCGCTGATATAAGCACAGATACGCAGTATTTT
NA,NA,TRBV10-3,TRBJ2-1,CAISQARGARRGEQFF,TGTGCCATCAGTCAGGCCCGGGGGGCCAGGCGGGGCGAGCAGTTCTTC
once,NA,TRBV6-6,TRBJ1-6,CASSPTSPTDSPLHF,TGTGCCAGCAGCCCGACATCTCCAACCGATTCACCCCTCCACTTT
NA,NA,TRBV20-1,TRBJ1-5,CSAGRSQPQHF,TGCAGTGCAGGGCGTAGTCAGCCCCAGCATTTT
NA,TRBD1,TRBV11-2,TRBJ1-2,CASSLMGTGSFGYTF,TGTGCCAGCAGCTTAATGGGGACAGGGTCGTTTGGCTACACCTTC
NA,NA,TRBV5-1,TRBJ1-2,CASSRGEGNSYGYTF,TGCGCCAGCAGCAGAGGAGAGGGGAATAGCTATGGCTACACCTTC
medium-sized,TRBD2,TRBV4-2,TRBJ2-3,CASSQEITGGRTDTQYF,TGTGCCAGCAGCCAAGAGATAACGGGGGGGAGGACAGATACGCAGTATTTT
NA,NA,TRBV27,TRBJ1-2,CASSQRGGLNYGYTF,TGTGCCAGCAGCCAAAGGGGGGGACTTAACTATGGCTACACCTTC
NA,NA,TRBV21-1,TRBJ1-5,CASSFWGGWPQHF,TGTGCCAGCAGCTTTTGGGGGGGTTGGCCCCAGCATTTT
NA,NA,TRBV28,TRBJ2-5,CASGKYSGTQYF,TGTGCCAGCGGGAAGTACTCAGGGACCCAGTACTTC
NA,TRBD1,TRBV7-2,TRBJ1-5,CASSAGQFNQPQHF,TGTGCCAGCAGCGCGGGACAGTTCAATCAGCCCCAGCATTTT
NA,NA,TRBV7-9,TRBJ1-1,CASSLMRGAFF,TGTGCCAGCAGCTTAATGAGGGGAGCTTTCTTT
once,TRBD1,TRBV5-1,TRBJ1-2,CASSFGDRGLYGYTF,TGCGCCAGCAGCTTCGGGGACAGGGGGCTTTATGGCTACACCTTC
NA,NA,TRBV27,TRBJ1-1,CASSSLGGGEAFF,TGTGCCAGCAGTTCCCTGGGAGGAGGAGAAGCTTTCTTT
few,NA,TRBV19,TRBJ1-5,CASSRMRSGQPQHF,TGTGCCAGTAGCCGGATGAGATCAGGTCAGCCCCAGCATTTT
NA,NA,TRBV4-2,TRBJ2-7,CASSQDGQTYEQYF,TGTGCCAGCAGCCAGGACGGGCAGACCTACGAGCAGTACTTC
NA,TRBD2,TRBV6-5,TRBJ2-1,CASSVAGGRNEQFF,TGTGCCAGCAGCGTAGCGGGGGGCCGCAATGAGCAGTTCTTC
once,NA,TRBV11-2,TRBJ1-1,CASSQGGTEAFF,TGTGCCAGCAGCCAGGGTGGGACTGAAGCTTTCTTT
NA,TRBD1,TRBV5-1,TRBJ2-2,CASSLANDRGTGKLFF,TGCGCCAGCAGCTTGGCCAATGACAGGGGTACCGGGAAGCTGTTTTTT
NA,TRBD1,TRBV30,TRBJ2-2,CAWSAQGIGTGELFF,TGTGCCTGGAGTGCACAGGGGATTGGCACCGGGGAGCTGTTTTTT
NA,TRBD1,TRBV10-3,TRBJ1-2,CAIIPDRGPGGYTF,TGTGCCATCATCCCGGACAGGGGGCCGGGGGGCTACACCTTC
NA,TRBD1,TRBV15,TRBJ1-4,CATSGRTGEVSNEKLFF,TGTGCCACCAGCGGAAGGACAGGGGAAGTTTCTAATGAAAAACTGTTTTTT
NA,NA,TRBV27,TRBJ1-4,CASGSRAGANEKLFF,TGTGCCAGCGGCTCACGAGCGGGGGCTAATGAAAAACTGTTTTTT